The present entry profiles one T cell receptor (beta chain) with its context. This clone came up a few times. Its antigen is currently not known. Base quality data are lacking; no much larger clone is found one base away. This sample is drawn from a study of cytomegalovirus exposure and HLA in healthy donors (dated by TCRdb to the late 2010s). For the study in its entirety: An earlier analysis of approximately 640 of the donors reported 250 to 300 Gb of sequence data and 117 million unique TCR beta sequences from about 179 million T cells. The genetic ancestry cluster associated with self-reported Caucasian donors included about 81% of the roughly 400 genotyped donors. A separate validation cohort of roughly 130 different subjects was used in addition to the roughly 670-subject first cohort. All discovery cohort repertoires had been generated using a single sequencing platform. Donor age, sex, ethnicity and CMV serostatus were compiled alongside the repertoire data. HLA typing covered class I and class II loci at four-digit resolution. The T cell repertoires of under 750 subjects were profiled by immunosequencing and related to cytomegalovirus serostatus. In a later analysis, previously published TCR beta repertoires from 666 donors were re-analyzed and high-resolution HLA genotyping was added so that TCR occurrence patterns could be studied. The number of typed donors differed by locus: about 620-630 for A, B, C, DRB1 and DQB1; 500 to 550 for DQA1; over 600 for DPA1; and 450 to 480 for DPB1. To predict cytomegalovirus infection status, the study combined high-throughput TCR immunosequencing, statistical association of individual TCRs with disease status, and machine learning. An early release that covered roughly 600 HLA-typed donors contained about 300 gigabases of sequencing data and about 93 million unique TCR sequences. On average, around 240,000 unique TCR beta nucleotide sequences were sequenced per donor among some 430 genotyped donors of the cohort, with 15% to 20% of those sequences being non-productive. In an earlier analysis of 500 to 650 of the donors, high-throughput TCR beta sequencing was used to judge whether each TCR beta V gene segment behaved as functional or pseudogenic. The study was designed to test whether signatures of past pathogen exposure could be identified by cataloging public T cell receptors. Rather than drawing on any new phenotypic data, the later analysis identified candidate immune exposures from TCR beta sequences and the way those sequences occurred across donors. Because of strong linkage in the cohort, roughly 5 DR-DQ haplotypes were treated as single units for association and clustering. Genome-wide SNP genotypes for about 65% of the 666 donors were used in a later genetic analysis, which treated that subset as a discovery cohort. What the authors observed across the whole study: In a later analysis, HLA-associated TCR beta chains were found to be more clonally expanded and to have lower generation probabilities than equally common non-associated chains. In a later analysis, some 17,000 TCR beta sequences were associated with specific HLA alleles at a false discovery rate of 0.05. A group of highly shared sequence variants was considered likely to be a technical artifact of the sequencing pipeline. According to a later analysis, most CMV-associated TCR beta chains appeared to be HLA-restricted, and the HLA associations seemed to be driven largely by CMV exposure. In an earlier analysis of 587 of the donors, most TCR beta V segments appeared in productive rearrangements about 87% or about 30% of the time, broadly matching IMGT annotations. According to a later genetic analysis, donors in an Asian-associated ancestry cluster had fewer N-insertions in productive TCRs than the approximately 650-donor mean. In a later analysis, TCR association rates were found to vary across HLA loci, with the most associated TCRs seen for DRB1 alleles and the fewest for HLA-C alleles. Three of the identified cytomegalovirus-associated TCR beta chains were confirmed in vitro to be specific for cytomegalovirus antigens. When HLA alleles, especially DR and DQ, strongly co-occurred, TCR associations were difficult to assign to individual alleles. Most TCR sequences were observed very rarely across donors, whereas some public TCRs were present in many individuals. A further reported finding was that TCR beta sequences accurately predicted the HLA-A and HLA-B alleles for most subjects in the first cohort. An association between a missense DCLRE1C variant and V-gene and J-gene trimming of TCR beta chains was found in a later genetic analysis and replicated in an independent cohort. Linkage disequilibrium might explain the correlated functional status among segregating V segments, but an unknown experimental factor could not be excluded. Roughly uniform sequencing depth across donors was assumed in presence/absence analyses, although this assumption may not hold. This cohort had only TCR beta chains sequenced, and the lack of alpha or paired-chain data limited which features could be detected. The only immune exposure information available for the cohort was CMV serostatus. The study listed 164 TCR beta chains as associated with cytomegalovirus. The earlier analysis of about 600 of the donors excluded 15 to 20 rarely observed V segments, including chromosome 9 orphons, because counts were too low. HLA typing was unavailable for some donors at each locus, so association tests used only the typed subset. The classifier was reported to diagnose cytomegalovirus status with high specificity and sensitivity in both the original and validation cohorts. It was suggested by the authors that the approach could potentially be generalized to other disease states and immunological phenotypes. Several of the top co-occurrence clusters appeared to be linked to parvovirus B19, influenza, CMV and Epstein-Barr virus, according to a later analysis.

The cohort comprised fewer than 750 healthy bone marrow donors. At the time of sampling, every cohort member was nominally healthy, though immune exposures that went unrecorded were likely present. The donor tested CMV seronegative, placing the donor among the approximately 400 seronegative members of the cohort. Each donor provided a peripheral blood sample, and peripheral blood mononuclear cells were used for TCR beta sequencing. The Qiagen DNeasy Blood Extraction Kit was used to extract genomic DNA from the blood cell samples. The protocol used for the library was the immunoSEQ multiplex PCR assay. The multiplex PCR relied on a mix of 60 forward primers for TCR Vbeta segments and 13 reverse primers for TCR Jbeta segments. Amplification of the CDR3 region of rearranged TCR beta genes was performed with a multiplex PCR assay on genomic DNA. The Illumina HiSeq System was used to sequence the amplified TCR beta libraries as 87-base-pair reads. On the study's bioinformatics: Across the 666 repertoires, a later analysis counted 80 million or so unique TCR beta chains, 9.5 million to 12 million of which were shared by at least two donors. Raw reads were error-corrected and collapsed into unique sequences by a nearest-neighbor algorithm in which closely related sequences were merged to remove PCR and sequencing errors. Alignment of CDR3 sequences to IMGT reference sequences was used to assign V, D and J gene segments. For a sequence to be retained, at least a six-nucleotide match to both a V gene segment and a J gene segment was required. A rearrangement was called productive if the CDR3 had no stop codons and remained in frame with V and J, and every other rearrangement was called non-productive. Following IMGT convention, CDR3 was defined as the stretch from the second conserved V-encoded cysteine to the conserved J-encoded phenylalanine. In an earlier analysis of 550 to 650 of the donors, sequences lacking an unambiguous match to a single V gene segment were excluded. In an earlier analysis of a few hundred of the donors, a V segment was called functional when productive rearrangements were above 56.7%, and segregating when the standard deviation between donors exceeded 5%. A statistical classification framework was built to diagnose cytomegalovirus status from the catalog of TCR beta chain sequences. A later analysis assigned V and J genes by comparing TCR nucleotide sequences with IMGT/GENE-DB human TR gene sequences. The TCRdist pipeline was used in a later analysis to assign CDR3 sequences and most-parsimonious VDJ recombination scenarios. A later analysis defined each TCR beta chain by its CDR3 amino acid sequence plus V-gene family, and excluded reads lacking a unique V-gene family. As a way to deal with suspected cross-contamination and a sequencing artifact, a later analysis dropped roughly 620 nucleotide sequences that were highly shared and had low generation probability. In a later analysis, a clonal expansion index was calculated for each public chain from normalized within-repertoire ranks of inferred template counts. A later analysis computed generation probabilities with a VDJ recombination model fitted to out-of-frame rearrangements, and checked the results against IGoR. In a later analysis, hypergeometric tests were used to score TCR-TCR, TCR-HLA and TCR-CMV co-occurrence, with a repertoire-size bias correction applied to TCR pairs. False discovery rates were estimated in a later analysis by permuting HLA or CMV assignments 20 times. A later analysis grouped co-occurring TCRs with DBSCAN, adding TCRdist sequence similarity when clustering within HLA-allele-positive subsets. Co-occurrence clustering excluded repertoires with fewer than 30,000 or more than 120,000 public chains, plus five with anomalous nucleotide sharing. Here the immuneACCESS table is served through TCRdb, limited to in-frame sequences with V and J called. Missing clones are a known gap in these copies; in checked studies unresolved V genes cover under half, and the rest lacks a known reason. That table is the source of V, J and clone size, and D and trimming were worked out from the DNA. For this sample there are roughly 150,000 clones; 82% appear just once. In total, the top ten clones hold less than 3% of the sample.

Sequenced: PBMCs. This clonotype originated in a male donor in good health and CMV-seronegative.

CDR3 region: CASSLESLAHEQYF. The nucleotides are TGTGCCAGCAGCTTAGAGTCACTAGCCCACGAGCAGTACTTC. The rearranged chain carries TRBV5-4 and TRBJ2-7; the best D guess is TRBD2, with 6 bases matching. Via the germline V gene (reference sequence), CDR1 is SGHNT and CDR2 YYREEE. Between the V and J ends, shortened by 2 bases and 5 bases respectively, the junction contains 14 bases. Its CDR3 holds 14 amino acids, cysteine through phenylalanine. Only CDR3 DNA remains: 42 bases, in frame from the first base.